The subject of this entry is one TCR beta chain. Its antigen is as yet unknown. Study-wide results and caveats: Greatest tumor Treg TCR overlap was with tumor naive CD4+ cells.

Naive CD4+ T cells were purified with Tregs depleted by CD25. The CDR3 spans 17 residues. The germline CDR1 and CDR2 sequences are PRHDT and FYEKMQ (reference sequence). V was pared by 1 base and J by 0 bases, with 16 bases between. From the 5' RACE reads, TCRdb called clonotypes with MiXCR, one entry per CDR3 protein. Altogether tens of thousands of distinct CDR3 sequences are present, around 30% being singletons, with the ten largest covering 2% to 2.5%. This receptor was obtained from a female donor with breast cancer. The sample taken for sequencing was tumor-infiltrating naive CD4+ T cells sorted from the breast tumor. The subset was: naive CD4+ T cells, CD4+CD45RA+CD25-. The V gene is TRBV13, the J gene TRBJ2-7, with unresolved D. Written as DNA, the CDR3 is TGTGCCAGCAGCTTAGAGGATCTCGTCTCAAGCTCCTACGAGCAGTACTTC. This sequence encodes CASSLEDLVSSSYEQYF. The full variable domain, rest sourced from reference TRBV13 and TRBJ2-7, is AAGVIQSPRHLIKEKRETATLKCYPIPRHDTVYWYQQGPGQDPQFLISFYEKMQSDKGSIPDRFSAQQFSDYHSELNMSSLELGDSALYFCASSLEDLVSSSYEQYFGPGTRLTVT.